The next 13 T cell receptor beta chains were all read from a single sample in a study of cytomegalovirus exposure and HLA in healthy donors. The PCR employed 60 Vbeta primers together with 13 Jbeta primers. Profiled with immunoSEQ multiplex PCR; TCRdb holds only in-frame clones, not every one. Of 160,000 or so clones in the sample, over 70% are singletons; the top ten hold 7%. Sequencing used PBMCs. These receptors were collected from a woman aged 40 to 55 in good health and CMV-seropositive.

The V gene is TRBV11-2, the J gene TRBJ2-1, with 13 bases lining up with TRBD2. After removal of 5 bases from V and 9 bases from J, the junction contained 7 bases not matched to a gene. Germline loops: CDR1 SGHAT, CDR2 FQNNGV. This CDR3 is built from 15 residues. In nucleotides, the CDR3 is TGTGCCAGCAGCACACTAGCGGGGGGGCCGGGTGAGCAGTTCTTC. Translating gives CASSTLAGGPGEQFF.

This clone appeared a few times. The DNA of the CDR3 is TGTGCCAGCAGCCAAGCCCCGGTGAACACTGAAGCTTTCTTT. It encodes CASSQAPVNTEAFF. This chain links TRBV14 with TRBJ1-1; no clear D. This CDR3 region has 14 residues. With 1 base removed from V and 0 bases from J, the gap between germline ends came to 6 bases. The germline V gene encodes CDR1 SGHDN and CDR2 FVKESK.

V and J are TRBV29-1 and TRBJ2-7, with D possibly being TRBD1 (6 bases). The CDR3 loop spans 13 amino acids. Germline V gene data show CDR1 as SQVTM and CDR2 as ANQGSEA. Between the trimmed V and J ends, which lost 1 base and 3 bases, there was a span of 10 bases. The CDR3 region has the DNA TGCAGCGTTGAAGTTGCAGGGGACTACGAGCAGTACTTC. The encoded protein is CSVEVAGDYEQYF.

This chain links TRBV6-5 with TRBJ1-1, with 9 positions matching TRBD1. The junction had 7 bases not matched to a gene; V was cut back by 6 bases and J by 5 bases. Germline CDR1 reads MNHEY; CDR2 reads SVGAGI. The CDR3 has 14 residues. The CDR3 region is CASSTGTGWTEAFF. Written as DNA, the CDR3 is TGTGCCAGCAGCACCGGGACAGGGTGGACTGAAGCTTTCTTT.

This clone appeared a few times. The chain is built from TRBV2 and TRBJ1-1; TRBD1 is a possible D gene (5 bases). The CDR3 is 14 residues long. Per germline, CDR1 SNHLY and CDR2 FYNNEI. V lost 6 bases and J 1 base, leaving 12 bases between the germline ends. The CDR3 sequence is CASRAGFTNTEAFF. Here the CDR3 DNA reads TGTGCCAGCAGAGCAGGGTTTACGAACACTGAAGCTTTCTTT.

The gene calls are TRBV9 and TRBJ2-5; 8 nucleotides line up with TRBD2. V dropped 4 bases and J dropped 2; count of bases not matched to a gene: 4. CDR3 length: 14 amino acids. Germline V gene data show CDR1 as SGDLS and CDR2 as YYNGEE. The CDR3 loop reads CASSPRGGQETQYF. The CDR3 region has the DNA TGTGCCAGCAGCCCACGGGGGGGACAAGAGACCCAGTACTTC.

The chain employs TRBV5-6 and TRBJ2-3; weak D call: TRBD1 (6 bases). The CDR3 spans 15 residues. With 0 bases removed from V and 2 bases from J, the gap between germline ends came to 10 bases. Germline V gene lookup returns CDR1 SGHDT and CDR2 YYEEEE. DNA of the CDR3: TGTGCCAGCAGCTTGGAGCAGGGGAACACAGATACGCAGTATTTT. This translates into CASSLEQGNTDTQYF. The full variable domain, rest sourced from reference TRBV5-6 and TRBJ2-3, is DAGVTQSPTHLIKTRGQQVTLRCSPKSGHDTVSWYQQALGQGPQFIFQYYEEEERQRGNFPDRFSGHQFPNYSSELNVNALLLGDSALYLCASSLEQGNTDTQYFGPGTRLTVL.

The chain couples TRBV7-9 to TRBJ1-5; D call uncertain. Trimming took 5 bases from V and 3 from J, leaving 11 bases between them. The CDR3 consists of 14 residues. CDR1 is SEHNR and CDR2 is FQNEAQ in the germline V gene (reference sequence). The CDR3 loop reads CASSGQEDNQPQHF. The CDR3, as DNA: TGTGCCAGCAGCGGCCAGGAGGACAATCAGCCCCAGCATTTT. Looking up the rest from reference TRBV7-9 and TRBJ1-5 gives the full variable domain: DTGVSQNPRHKITKRGQNVTFRCDPISEHNRLYWYRQTLGQGPEFLTYFQNEAQLEKSRLLSDRFSAERPKGSFSTLEIQRTEQGDSAMYLCASSGQEDNQPQHFGDGTRLSIL.

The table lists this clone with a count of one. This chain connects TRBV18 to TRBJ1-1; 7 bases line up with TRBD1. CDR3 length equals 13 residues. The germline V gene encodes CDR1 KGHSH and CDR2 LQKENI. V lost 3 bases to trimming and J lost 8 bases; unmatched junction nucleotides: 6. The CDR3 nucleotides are TGTGCCAGCTCACCGATACAGGACAGGGAAGCTTTCTTT. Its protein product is CASSPIQDREAFF.

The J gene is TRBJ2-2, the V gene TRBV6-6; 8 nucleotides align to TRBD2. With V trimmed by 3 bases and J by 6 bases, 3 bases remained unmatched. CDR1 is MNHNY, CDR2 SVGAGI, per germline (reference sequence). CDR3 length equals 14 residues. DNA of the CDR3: TGTGCCAGCAGTTATGGCGGGGGGCCCGGGGAGCTGTTTTTT. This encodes CASSYGGGPGELFF.

The CDR3 is CASSAATASYEQYF. CDR3 in DNA: TGCGCCAGCAGCGCAGCGACAGCCTCCTACGAGCAGTACTTC. The chain carries TRBV5-1 and TRBJ2-7, with D tentatively TRBD1 (5 bases). CDR3 length: 14 residues. V gave up 4 bases and J gave up 0 bases, with 11 bases separating them. Germline V gene lookup returns CDR1 SGHRS and CDR2 YFSETQ. Using reference TRBV5-1 and TRBJ2-7 for the parts outside the CDR3, the full variable domain is KAGVTQTPRYLIKTRGQQVTLSCSPISGHRSVSWYQQTPGQGLQFLFEYFSETQRNKGNFPGRFSGRQFSNSRSEMNVSTLELGDSALYLCASSAATASYEQYFGPGTRLTVT.

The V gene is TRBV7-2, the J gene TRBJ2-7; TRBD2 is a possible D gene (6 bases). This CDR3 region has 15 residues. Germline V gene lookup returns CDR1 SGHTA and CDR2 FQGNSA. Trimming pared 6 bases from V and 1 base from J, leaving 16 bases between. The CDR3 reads CASRNTGGRSYEQYF. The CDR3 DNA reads TGTGCCAGCAGAAATACCGGGGGTCGGTCCTACGAGCAGTACTTC.

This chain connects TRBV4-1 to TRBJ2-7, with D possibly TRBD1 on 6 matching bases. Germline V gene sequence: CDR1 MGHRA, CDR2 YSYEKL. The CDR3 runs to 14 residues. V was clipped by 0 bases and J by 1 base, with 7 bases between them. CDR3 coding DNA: TGCGCCAGCAGCCAAGACAGGGGATCCTACGAGCAGTACTTC. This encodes CASSQDRGSYEQYF.